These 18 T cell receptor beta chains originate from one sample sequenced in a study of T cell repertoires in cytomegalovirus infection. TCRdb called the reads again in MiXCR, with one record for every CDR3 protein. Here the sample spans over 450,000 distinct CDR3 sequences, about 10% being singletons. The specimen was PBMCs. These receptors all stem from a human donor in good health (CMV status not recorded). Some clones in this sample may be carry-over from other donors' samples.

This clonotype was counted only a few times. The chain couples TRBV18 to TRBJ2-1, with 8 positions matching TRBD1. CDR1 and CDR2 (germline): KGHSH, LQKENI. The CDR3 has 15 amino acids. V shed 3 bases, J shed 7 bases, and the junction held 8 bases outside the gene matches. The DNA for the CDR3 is TGTGCCAGCTCACCCCAGGGGGCTAGTAAAAATGAGCAGTTCTTC. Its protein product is CASSPQGASKNEQFF.

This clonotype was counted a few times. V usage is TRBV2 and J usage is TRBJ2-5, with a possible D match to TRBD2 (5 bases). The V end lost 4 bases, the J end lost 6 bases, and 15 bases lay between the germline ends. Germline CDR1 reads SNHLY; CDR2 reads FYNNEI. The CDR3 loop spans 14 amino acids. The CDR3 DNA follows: TGTGCCAGCAGTGCGGGCAGCGGTAGTCAGACCCAGTACTTC. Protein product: CASSAGSGSQTQYF.

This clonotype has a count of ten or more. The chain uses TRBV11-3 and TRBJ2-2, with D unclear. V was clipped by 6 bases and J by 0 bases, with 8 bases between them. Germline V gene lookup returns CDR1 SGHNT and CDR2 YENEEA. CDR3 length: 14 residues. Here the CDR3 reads CASSYTANTGELFF. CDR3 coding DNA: TGTGCCAGCAGTTACACCGCGAACACCGGGGAGCTGTTTTTT.

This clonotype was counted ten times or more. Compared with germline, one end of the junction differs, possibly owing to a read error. In DNA, the CDR3 is TGTGCCAGCAGTTTAGCAGGGGTCACTGAAGCTTTCTTT. It is translated as CASSLAGVTEAFF. The J gene is TRBJ1-1, the V gene TRBV7-9; tentative D call: TRBD1 (6 bases). This CDR3 has 13 residues. The germline V gene has CDR1 SEHNR and CDR2 FQNEAQ (reference sequence).

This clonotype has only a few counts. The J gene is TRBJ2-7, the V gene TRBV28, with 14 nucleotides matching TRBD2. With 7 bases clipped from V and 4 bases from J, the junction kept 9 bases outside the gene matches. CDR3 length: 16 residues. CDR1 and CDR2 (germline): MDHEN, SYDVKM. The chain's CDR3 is CASISPGTSGRYEQYF. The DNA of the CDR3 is TGTGCCAGCATCTCGCCGGGGACTAGCGGGAGATACGAGCAGTACTTC.

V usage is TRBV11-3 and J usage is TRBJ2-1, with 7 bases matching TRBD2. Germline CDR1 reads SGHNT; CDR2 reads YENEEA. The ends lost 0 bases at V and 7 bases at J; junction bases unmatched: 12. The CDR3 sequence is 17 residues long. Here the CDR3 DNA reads TGTGCCAGCAGCTTAGATAGCTTCGGGGCGGGAGTTAATGAGCAGTTCTTC. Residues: CASSLDSFGAGVNEQFF.

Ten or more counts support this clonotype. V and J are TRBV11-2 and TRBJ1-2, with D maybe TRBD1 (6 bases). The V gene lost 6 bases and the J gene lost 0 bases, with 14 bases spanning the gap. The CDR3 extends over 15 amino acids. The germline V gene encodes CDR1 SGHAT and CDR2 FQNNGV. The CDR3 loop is CASSRTAPTNYGYTF. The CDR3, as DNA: TGTGCCAGCAGTCGGACAGCACCTACTAACTATGGCTACACCTTC.

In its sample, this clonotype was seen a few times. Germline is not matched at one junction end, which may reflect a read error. CDR3 sequence reads: CASSEARNF. The DNA for the CDR3 is TGTGCCAGCAGTGAAGCAAGGAACTTC. The rearrangement uses TRBV6-1 and TRBJ2-5, with D unresolved. This CDR3 has 9 amino acids. Germline V gene data show CDR1 as MNHNS and CDR2 as SASEGT.

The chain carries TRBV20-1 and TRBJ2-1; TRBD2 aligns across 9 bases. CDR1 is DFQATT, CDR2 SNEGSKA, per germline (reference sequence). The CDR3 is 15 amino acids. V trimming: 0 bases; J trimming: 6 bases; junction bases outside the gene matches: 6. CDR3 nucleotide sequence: TGCAGTGCTAGAGATCTTGGGACTAGCTTCAATGAGCAGTTCTTC. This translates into CSARDLGTSFNEQFF.

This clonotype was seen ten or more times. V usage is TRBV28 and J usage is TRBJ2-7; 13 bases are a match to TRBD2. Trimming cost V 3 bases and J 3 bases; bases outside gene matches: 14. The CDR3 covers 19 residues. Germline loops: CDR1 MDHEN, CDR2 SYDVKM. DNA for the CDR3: TGTGCCAGCAGTTTGTCAGTTCGCGGACTAGCGGGAGAAAGCTACGAGCAGTACTTC. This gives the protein CASSLSVRGLAGESYEQYF.

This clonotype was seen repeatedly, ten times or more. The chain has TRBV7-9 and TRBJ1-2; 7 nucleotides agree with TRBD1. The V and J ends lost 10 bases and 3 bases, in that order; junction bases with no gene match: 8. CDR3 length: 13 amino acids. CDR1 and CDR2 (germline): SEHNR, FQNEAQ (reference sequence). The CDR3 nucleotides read TGTGCCATTGAGAGGGGGCCTCACTATGGCTACACCTTC. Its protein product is CAIERGPHYGYTF.

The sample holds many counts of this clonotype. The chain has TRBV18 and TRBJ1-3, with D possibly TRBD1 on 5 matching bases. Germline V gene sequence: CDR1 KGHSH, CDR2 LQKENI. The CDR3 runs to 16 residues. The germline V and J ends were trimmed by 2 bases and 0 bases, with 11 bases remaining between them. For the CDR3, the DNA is TGTGCCAGCTCACCAGGGACCCCTGGCTCTGGAAACACCATATATTTT. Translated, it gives CASSPGTPGSGNTIYF.

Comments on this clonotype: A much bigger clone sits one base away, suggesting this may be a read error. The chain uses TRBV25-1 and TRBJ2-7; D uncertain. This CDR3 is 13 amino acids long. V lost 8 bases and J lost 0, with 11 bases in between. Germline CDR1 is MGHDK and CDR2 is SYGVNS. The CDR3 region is CASEERHSYEQYF. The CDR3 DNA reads TGTGCCAGCGAGGAACGGCACTCCTACGAGCAGTACTTC.

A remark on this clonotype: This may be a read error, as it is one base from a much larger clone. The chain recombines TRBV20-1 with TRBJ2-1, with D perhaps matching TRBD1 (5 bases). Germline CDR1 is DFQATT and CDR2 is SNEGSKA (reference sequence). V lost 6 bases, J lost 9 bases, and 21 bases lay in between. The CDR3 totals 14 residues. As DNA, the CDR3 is TGCAGTGCGATCATGGGGCGGAGTTTCAGTGAGCAGTTCTTC. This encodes CSAIMGRSFSEQFF.

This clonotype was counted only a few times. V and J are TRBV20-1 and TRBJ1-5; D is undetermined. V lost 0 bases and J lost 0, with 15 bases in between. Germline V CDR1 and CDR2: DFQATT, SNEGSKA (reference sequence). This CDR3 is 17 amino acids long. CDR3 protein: CSARDGFGDYSNQPQHF. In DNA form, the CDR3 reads TGCAGTGCTAGAGATGGATTTGGAGACTATAGCAATCAGCCCCAGCATTTT.

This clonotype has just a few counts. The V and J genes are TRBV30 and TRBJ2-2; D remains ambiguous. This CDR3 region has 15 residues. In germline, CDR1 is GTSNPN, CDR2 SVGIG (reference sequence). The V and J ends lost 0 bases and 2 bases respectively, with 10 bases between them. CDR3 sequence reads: CAWSVVGGNTGELFF. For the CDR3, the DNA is TGTGCCTGGAGTGTAGTTGGCGGCAACACCGGGGAGCTGTTTTTT.

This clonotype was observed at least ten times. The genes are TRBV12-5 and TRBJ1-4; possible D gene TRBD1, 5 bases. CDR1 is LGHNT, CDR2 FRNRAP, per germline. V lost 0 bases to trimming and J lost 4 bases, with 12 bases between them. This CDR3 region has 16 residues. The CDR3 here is CASGLVNGQNNEKLFF. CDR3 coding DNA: TGTGCTAGTGGTTTGGTAAACGGACAAAATAATGAAAAACTGTTTTTT.

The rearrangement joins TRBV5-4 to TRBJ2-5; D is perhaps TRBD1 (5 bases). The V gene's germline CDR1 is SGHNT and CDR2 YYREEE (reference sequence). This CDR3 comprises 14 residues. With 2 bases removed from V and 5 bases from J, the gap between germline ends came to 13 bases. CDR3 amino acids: CASSLQQGRETQYF. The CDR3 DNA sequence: TGTGCCAGCAGCTTACAGCAGGGTAGGGAGACCCAGTACTTC.